Listed here are 25 T cell receptor beta chains from one sample, sequenced in a study of early stage breast cancer tumors. Repertoires were generated with immunoSEQ multiplex PCR, while TCRdb's copy carries only in-frame clones and drops some. In the table there are under 8,000 clones, less than 75% of which are singletons. Input material: normal breast tissue next to the tumor. Every receptor here comes from a person aged 35-49 years with breast cancer.

In this sample, this clone turned up a few times. A read error may produce the germline difference seen at one junction end. The rearrangement links TRBV5-5 to TRBJ1-1, with unresolved D. The CDR3 spans 13 residues. Germline V gene sequence: CDR1 SGHKS, CDR2 YYEKEE (reference sequence). CDR3 coding DNA: TGTGCCAGCAGCTTCGGCTTGAATACTGAAGCTTTCTTT. Its translation: CASSFGLNTEAFF.

The V call is TRBV2, the J call TRBJ2-7, with D possibly being TRBD1 (5 bases). The CDR3 contains 12 residues. In germline, CDR1 is SNHLY, CDR2 FYNNEI. Trimming removed 5 bases at V and 3 bases at J, with 8 bases between. CDR3 DNA sequence: TGTGCCAGCAGTCAGGGTGGCTACGAGCAGTACTTC. Amino acids: CASSQGGYEQYF.

This rearrangement joins TRBV4-2 to TRBJ2-1; a weak D match, TRBD2 (5 bases). Germline V gene lookup returns CDR1 LGHNA and CDR2 YNFKEQ. The V gene lost 0 bases and the J gene lost 5 bases, with 14 bases spanning the gap. This CDR3 comprises 16 residues. The CDR3 is CASSQEASNVNNEQFF. Written as DNA, the CDR3 is TGTGCCAGCAGCCAAGAGGCTAGCAATGTCAACAATGAGCAGTTCTTC.

The V and J genes are TRBV10-3 and TRBJ2-3; possible D gene TRBD2, 5 bases. Germline V CDR1 and CDR2: ENHRY, SYGVKD. This CDR3 contains 16 residues. Trimming removed 3 bases from V and 3 bases from J, with 16 bases in between. The CDR3 here is CAISEGGPSRTDTQYF. DNA of the CDR3: TGTGCCATCAGTGAAGGAGGACCAAGTCGGACAGATACGCAGTATTTT.

The rearrangement uses TRBV30 and TRBJ2-3; D ambiguous. The CDR3 is made up of 15 amino acids. Germline CDR1 GTSNPN, CDR2 SVGIG (reference sequence). Trimming cost V 0 bases and J 0 bases, with 10 bases left between them. CDR3 DNA: TGTGCCTGGAGTGTACTAACGTATAGCACAGATACGCAGTATTTT. Translating it yields CAWSVLTYSTDTQYF.

CDR3 amino acids: CASSYRALSGNTIYF. The DNA of the CDR3 is TGTGCCAGCAGTTACCGCGCCCTCTCTGGAAACACCATATATTTT. The chain is built from TRBV6-5 and TRBJ1-3; D gene uncertain. Trimming shortened V by 2 bases and J by 0 bases, and 8 bases separated the two germline ends. The V gene's germline CDR1 is MNHEY and CDR2 SVGAGI. The CDR3 is 15 amino acids.

A note on this clone: This CDR3 fails to terminate in the conserved phenylalanine or tryptophan, so it likely reflects a read error. The chain is built from TRBV10-1 and TRBJ1-1, with unresolved D. This CDR3 region has 14 residues. Trimming pared 6 bases from V and 1 base from J, leaving 12 bases between. Germline values: CDR1 WNHNN, CDR2 SYGVQD (reference sequence). The CDR3 loop reads CASSAALGNTEAFL. The DNA for the CDR3 is TGCGCCAGCAGCGCCGCCCTCGGGAACACTGAAGCTTTCCTT.

V gene TRBV2 combines with J gene TRBJ1-2, with 7 bases that match TRBD1. The V segment lost 3 bases and the J segment 7 bases; nucleotides outside the gene matches: 5. CDR3 length equals 13 residues. Looked up from germline, CDR1 is SNHLY and CDR2 is FYNNEI. The CDR3 here is CASSDRGESGYTF. The CDR3 DNA follows: TGTGCCAGCAGTGACAGGGGGGAGAGTGGCTACACCTTC.

The sample holds a few counts of this clone. A much larger clone is a single base away; this may be a read error. The chain joins TRBV7-6 to TRBJ2-7; 8 bases match TRBD1. The V gene's germline CDR1 is SGHVS and CDR2 FNYEAQ. J lost 2 bases, V lost 1 base, and 1 base had no gene match. CDR3 length equals 14 residues. This CDR3 reads CASSLGTGTYEQYF. The DNA of the CDR3 is TGTGCCAGCAGCTTAGGGACAGGGACCTACGAGCAGTACTTC. The variable domain in full, completed from reference TRBV7-6 and TRBJ2-7, reads GAGVSQSPRYKVTKRGQDVALRCDPISGHVSLYWYRQALGQGPEFLTYFNYEAQQDKSGLPNDRFSAERPEGSISTLTIQRTEQRDSAMYRCASSLGTGTYEQYFGPGTRLTVT.

This clone showed up just once. The chain couples TRBV27 to TRBJ2-1; D may be TRBD2 (5 bases). Per germline, CDR1 MNHEY and CDR2 SMNVEV (reference sequence). The CDR3 spans 16 residues. The ends were cut back, 6 bases at V and 0 bases at J, with 15 bases in the middle. The CDR3 DNA reads as TGTGCCAGCAGGCAAAGAGGACTCATCTCCTACAATGAGCAGTTCTTC. This sequence encodes CASRQRGLISYNEQFF.

The genes are TRBV9 and TRBJ2-3, with a tentative D call TRBD2 (6 bases). CDR1 is SGDLS, CDR2 YYNGEE, per germline. The CDR3 has 14 residues. V dropped 6 bases and J dropped 3 bases, with 14 bases sitting between them. CDR3 coding DNA: TGTGCCAGCACTACTGGGCGGGGTACAGATACGCAGTATTTT. This gives the protein CASTTGRGTDTQYF.

This clone occurred a few times. The chain employs TRBV7-2 and TRBJ2-1; unclear D gene. From germline, CDR1 is SGHTA and CDR2 FQGNSA. This CDR3 spans 12 amino acids. Trimming left V 1 base short and J 13 bases short, with 11 bases between. The CDR3 bases are TGTGCCAGCAGCTTAGAGTTCCTGGTTCAGTTCTTC. The encoded protein is CASSLEFLVQFF.

The chain recombines TRBV6-1 with TRBJ2-3; the D is unclear. The CDR3 consists of 14 residues. V lost 3 bases, J lost 6 bases, and 13 bases lay in between. CDR1 is MNHNS, CDR2 SASEGT, per germline. In DNA, the CDR3 is TGTGCCAGCAGTGATGCCTATACGCCGGATACGCAGTATTTT. Translated, it gives CASSDAYTPDTQYF.

V gene TRBV30 combines with J gene TRBJ1-2, with 7 bases fitting TRBD1. V gave up 6 bases and J gave up 5 bases; unmatched junction bases: 12. Germline V CDR1 and CDR2: GTSNPN, SVGIG (reference sequence). The CDR3 length is 14 residues. Here the CDR3 DNA reads TGTGCCTGTAAGACAAAAGGGACAGATTATGGCTACACCTTC. This codes for CACKTKGTDYGYTF.

This clone was counted only a few times. The rearrangement joins TRBV29-1 to TRBJ1-5; unclear D gene. The CDR3 spans 14 residues. The ends were cut back, 0 bases at V and 0 bases at J, with 6 bases in the middle. The germline CDR1 and CDR2 sequences are SQVTM and ANQGSEA. CDR3 residues: CSVEDPLSNQPQHF. DNA of the CDR3: TGCAGCGTTGAAGATCCACTTAGCAATCAGCCCCAGCATTTT.

The rearrangement links TRBV6-4 to TRBJ2-3; TRBD2 matches 12 bases. Germline V gene sequence: CDR1 MRHNA, CDR2 SNTAGT. The CDR3 length is 15 residues. V shed 4 bases, J shed 1 base, and the junction held 0 bases outside the gene matches. The CDR3 region is CASSGLAGGTDTQYF. The CDR3 DNA follows: TGTGCCAGCAGTGGACTAGCGGGAGGCACAGATACGCAGTATTTT.

This clone appeared a single time. V gene TRBV6-1 combines with J gene TRBJ2-1; weak D call: TRBD1 (8 bases). There are 15 residues in the CDR3. The germline V and J ends were trimmed by 1 base and 12 bases, with 19 bases remaining between them. Germline V gives CDR1 MNHNS, CDR2 SASEGT. CDR3 in DNA: TGTGCCAGCAGTGAAGGTACAGGGGGGGCCCACGGGCAGTTCTTC. Amino acids: CASSEGTGGAHGQFF.

This chain links TRBV5-1 with TRBJ2-5; possibly TRBD1 for D (7 bases). In germline, CDR1 is SGHRS, CDR2 YFSETQ. V lost 6 bases and J lost 3, with 18 bases in between. The CDR3 totals 15 residues. CDR3 sequence reads: CASKEAGQRKETQYF. CDR3 DNA sequence: TGCGCCAGCAAGGAGGCGGGACAGAGGAAAGAGACCCAGTACTTC. Full variable domain (rest looked up from reference TRBV5-1 and TRBJ2-5): KAGVTQTPRYLIKTRGQQVTLSCSPISGHRSVSWYQQTPGQGLQFLFEYFSETQRNKGNFPGRFSGRQFSNSRSEMNVSTLELGDSALYLCASKEAGQRKETQYFGPGTRLLVL.

The chain links TRBV6-1 to TRBJ2-5; 7 bases line up with TRBD1. This CDR3 is 15 amino acids long. Germline CDR1 is MNHNS and CDR2 is SASEGT. The ends lost 3 bases at V and 2 bases at J; junction bases unmatched: 6. The CDR3 sequence is CASSDWTGGQETQYF. CDR3 DNA sequence: TGTGCCAGCAGTGATTGGACAGGCGGGCAAGAGACCCAGTACTTC.

This chain connects TRBV30 to TRBJ1-2, with no clear D. This CDR3 is 10 amino acids long. Germline values: CDR1 GTSNPN, CDR2 SVGIG (reference sequence). V lost 1 base to trimming and J lost 7 bases, with 4 bases between them. CDR3 loop: CAWSGAGYTF. As DNA, the CDR3 is TGTGCCTGGAGTGGGGCTGGCTACACCTTC.

This chain connects TRBV19 to TRBJ1-5, with a tentative D call TRBD1 (6 bases). The CDR3 totals 14 residues. Trimming took off 6 bases at V and 3 bases at J, with 12 bases between the two ends. Germline-derived CDR1 and CDR2 are LNHDA and SQIVND (reference sequence). This CDR3 is CASSNREINQPQHF. The CDR3 DNA sequence: TGTGCCAGTAGCAACAGGGAAATCAATCAGCCCCAGCATTTT.

This clone was found a few times. The chain couples TRBV25-1 to TRBJ1-1; tentatively, D is TRBD1 (5 bases). V lost 6 bases, J lost 1 base, and 6 bases lay in between. Germline values: CDR1 MGHDK, CDR2 SYGVNS. This CDR3 spans 12 amino acids. In nucleotides, the CDR3 is TGTGCCAGCAGACAGGAGAACACTGAAGCTTTCTTT. It yields the protein CASRQENTEAFF.

The V gene is TRBV19, the J gene TRBJ2-3, with D perhaps matching TRBD1 (6 bases). CDR3 length equals 12 residues. The V gene lost 9 bases and the J gene lost 4 bases, with 11 bases spanning the gap. The germline gives CDR1 LNHDA, CDR2 SQIVND (reference sequence). CDR3 sequence reads: CASRGSADTQYF. Here the CDR3 DNA reads TGTGCCAGCAGGGGATCTGCAGATACGCAGTATTTT.

This chain connects TRBV4-2 to TRBJ2-4; D is perhaps TRBD2 (6 bases). Deletions cut 0 bases from V and 15 bases from J, with 12 bases between. The CDR3 is made up of 12 amino acids. The V gene's germline CDR1 is LGHNA and CDR2 YNFKEQ. Here the CDR3 reads CASSQEGREMYF. In nucleotides, the CDR3 is TGTGCCAGCAGCCAAGAAGGTCGGGAGATGTACTTC.

This chain uses TRBV5-1 with TRBJ1-1; possibly TRBD1 for D (5 bases). V was cut by 0 bases and J by 0 bases, with 6 bases left in between. From germline, CDR1 is SGHRS and CDR2 YFSETQ. This CDR3 is built from 14 residues. This CDR3 is CASSLGGVNTEAFF. CDR3 nucleotide sequence: TGCGCCAGCAGCTTGGGAGGGGTGAACACTGAAGCTTTCTTT.